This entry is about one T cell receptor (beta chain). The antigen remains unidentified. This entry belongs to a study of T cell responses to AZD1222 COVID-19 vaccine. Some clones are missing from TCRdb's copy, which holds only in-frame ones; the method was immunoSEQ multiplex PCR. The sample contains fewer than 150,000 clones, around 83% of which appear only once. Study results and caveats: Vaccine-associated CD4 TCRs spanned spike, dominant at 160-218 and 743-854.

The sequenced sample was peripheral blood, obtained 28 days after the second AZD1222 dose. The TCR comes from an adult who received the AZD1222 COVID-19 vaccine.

The CDR3 spells CASSLAPRDGTDTQYF. Here the CDR3 DNA reads TGCGCCAGCAGCTTGGCCCCCAGGGATGGCACAGATACGCAGTATTTT. The chain combines TRBV5-1 with TRBJ2-3; tentative D call: TRBD1 (5 bases). Trimming pared 0 bases from V and 1 base from J, leaving 12 bases between. This CDR3 is built from 16 residues. The germline V gene has CDR1 SGHRS and CDR2 YFSETQ.